The next 31 T cell receptor beta chains were all read from a single sample in a study of cytomegalovirus exposure and HLA in healthy donors. Primers: 60 Vbeta forward and 13 Jbeta reverse. Clones were read by immunoSEQ multiplex PCR, and TCRdb kept only the in-frame ones, dropping some. Of under 200,000 clones listed, roughly 75% are singletons. The sample comprised PBMCs. These receptors were obtained from a male donor in good health and CMV-seronegative.

This chain uses TRBV5-6 with TRBJ2-5; 8 positions match TRBD1. The CDR3 has 17 amino acids. The ends lost 3 bases at V and 5 bases at J; junction bases unmatched: 15. CDR1 is SGHDT, CDR2 YYEEEE, per germline. The CDR3 DNA follows: TGTGCCAGCAGCTACGCCTCTAGACAGGGGAGGCGGGAGACCCAGTACTTC. Protein sequence: CASSYASRQGRRETQYF. Full variable domain (remainder filled in from reference TRBV5-6 and TRBJ2-5): DAGVTQSPTHLIKTRGQQVTLRCSPKSGHDTVSWYQQALGQGPQFIFQYYEEEERQRGNFPDRFSGHQFPNYSSELNVNALLLGDSALYLCASSYASRQGRRETQYFGPGTRLLVL.

The chain recombines TRBV18 with TRBJ1-5; possible D gene TRBD1, 6 bases. Germline V gene sequence: CDR1 KGHSH, CDR2 LQKENI. The CDR3 extends over 14 amino acids. The V end lost 6 bases, the J end lost 2 bases, and 11 bases lay between the germline ends. The CDR3 spells CASSNRQGNQPQHF. As DNA, the CDR3 is TGTGCCAGCTCCAATCGACAGGGCAATCAGCCCCAGCATTTT.

The chain carries TRBV10-3 and TRBJ1-6; TRBD1 aligns across 11 bases. J lost 8 bases, V lost 7 bases, and 1 base had no gene match. In germline, CDR1 is ENHRY, CDR2 SYGVKD. The CDR3 is made up of 13 amino acids. CDR3 protein: CAIKGQGDSPLHF. DNA for the CDR3: TGTGCCATCAAGGGACAGGGGGATTCACCCCTCCACTTT.

The chain uses TRBV30 and TRBJ2-2; D unclear. The CDR3 length is 19 residues. V dropped 3 bases and J dropped 2 bases, with 25 bases sitting between them. Germline V lookup: CDR1 GTSNPN, CDR2 SVGIG (reference sequence). This CDR3 reads CAWSIGVLPRSPNTGELFF. The CDR3 DNA follows: TGTGCCTGGAGCATCGGAGTCCTTCCAAGGTCGCCAAACACCGGGGAGCTGTTTTTT.

The CDR3 DNA is TGTGCCAGCAGTCTCACGAGGGGGTCTTGGTACCAAGAGACCCAGTACTTC. This codes for CASSLTRGSWYQETQYF. This chain links TRBV28 with TRBJ2-5, with D possibly TRBD1 on 6 matching bases. V lost 5 bases to trimming and J lost 0 bases, with 19 bases between them. Germline CDR1 reads MDHEN; CDR2 reads SYDVKM. The CDR3 is 17 amino acids.

V usage is TRBV28 and J usage is TRBJ1-5, with 9 bases fitting TRBD1. Germline trimming cut 9 bases from V and 1 base from J; bases unmatched to any gene: 4. There are 14 residues in the CDR3. Looked up from germline, CDR1 is MDHEN and CDR2 is SYDVKM. Here the CDR3 reads CASLDRGSNQPQHF. The CDR3 nucleotides are TGTGCCAGTTTAGACAGGGGGAGCAATCAGCCCCAGCATTTT.

This clone was detected a few times. The V call is TRBV18, the J call TRBJ2-2; 7 bases agree with TRBD2. CDR3 length: 14 residues. The germline V gene has CDR1 KGHSH and CDR2 LQKENI. V was clipped by 3 bases and J by 6 bases; unmatched bases: 4. The CDR3 loop reads CASSPKRDPGELFF. CDR3 sequence (DNA): TGTGCCAGCTCACCCAAGCGGGACCCCGGGGAGCTGTTTTTT.

V usage is TRBV18 and J usage is TRBJ2-1; tentatively, D is TRBD2 (6 bases). This CDR3 comprises 16 residues. Germline-derived CDR1 and CDR2 are KGHSH and LQKENI. V was cut by 1 base and J by 0 bases, with 10 bases left in between. CDR3 in amino acids: CASSPRAGSSYNEQFF. The CDR3 DNA reads as TGTGCCAGCTCACCACGCGCGGGAAGCTCCTACAATGAGCAGTTCTTC.

The chain couples TRBV9 to TRBJ2-3; no definite D call. CDR3 length: 17 amino acids. Looked up from germline, CDR1 is SGDLS and CDR2 is YYNGEE. V lost 0 bases and J lost 0, with 14 bases in between. The CDR3 protein is CASSVEFRVTSTDTQYF. In nucleotides, the CDR3 is TGTGCCAGCAGCGTAGAGTTCCGGGTAACTAGCACAGATACGCAGTATTTT.

The rearrangement links TRBV20-1 to TRBJ1-1; D gene ambiguous. Trimming pared 3 bases from V and 7 bases from J, leaving 9 bases between. Germline loops: CDR1 DFQATT, CDR2 SNEGSKA (reference sequence). The CDR3 sequence is 11 residues long. Here the CDR3 DNA reads TGCAGTGCTAGTGCCAGTCTTGAAGCTTTCTTT. It is translated as CSASASLEAFF.

This clone was counted only a few times. The V gene is TRBV5-8, the J gene TRBJ2-2, with a weak D call TRBD1 (6 bases). CDR3 size: 16 residues. The germline V gene encodes CDR1 SGHTS and CDR2 YDEGEE. V was cut by 2 bases and J by 0 bases, with 11 bases left in between. The chain's CDR3 is CASSLRQVTNTGELFF. The CDR3 DNA reads as TGTGCCAGCAGCTTAAGACAGGTTACGAACACCGGGGAGCTGTTTTTT.

This chain connects TRBV5-1 to TRBJ2-3, with a tentative D call TRBD1 (5 bases). Per the germline V gene, CDR1 is SGHRS and CDR2 is YFSETQ. This CDR3 has 14 amino acids. The V gene lost 7 bases and the J gene lost 3 bases, with 15 bases spanning the gap. CDR3 protein: CASGLMRQTDTQYF. The CDR3 DNA is TGCGCCAGCGGGTTAATGCGACAGACAGATACGCAGTATTTT.

This clone has only one observation. DNA of the CDR3: TGCGCCAGCAGCCCGGGTCATAGCTCCTACAATGAGCAGTTCTTC. Translating gives CASSPGHSSYNEQFF. This sequence joins TRBV5-1 and TRBJ2-1; D is undetermined. V gave up 4 bases and J gave up 0 bases, with 11 bases separating them. This CDR3 contains 15 residues. Germline V gives CDR1 SGHRS, CDR2 YFSETQ.

CDR3 sequence: CASRLAGHEQFF. The CDR3 region has the DNA TGTGCCAGCAGACTAGCGGGCCATGAGCAGTTCTTC. V gene TRBV4-2 combines with J gene TRBJ2-1; 9 nucleotides align to TRBD2. Unmatched junction bases numbered 2, after V lost 6 bases and J lost 8 bases. In germline, CDR1 is LGHNA, CDR2 YNFKEQ. The CDR3 consists of 12 residues.

The chain joins TRBV28 to TRBJ2-3; a possible D gene is TRBD2 (6 bases). The V end was cut by 2 bases, the J end by 1 base, with 10 bases between. The CDR3 runs to 15 residues. Germline loops: CDR1 MDHEN, CDR2 SYDVKM. The CDR3 coding sequence is TGTGCCAGCAGTTTAGGCGGGACTCGCACAGATACGCAGTATTTT. As protein: CASSLGGTRTDTQYF.

J is TRBJ2-1 and V is TRBV19; D is unclear. Germline lookup yields CDR1 LNHDA and CDR2 SQIVND (reference sequence). This CDR3 is built from 12 residues. Trimming shortened V by 5 bases and J by 9 bases, and 11 bases separated the two germline ends. Here the CDR3 reads CASSERRAEQFF. The CDR3 region has the DNA TGTGCCAGTAGTGAACGCCGCGCTGAGCAGTTCTTC.

This chain joins TRBV18 and TRBJ1-2; D may be TRBD1 (6 bases). Trimming shortened V by 2 bases and J by 3 bases, and 10 bases separated the two germline ends. Germline lookup yields CDR1 KGHSH and CDR2 LQKENI. The CDR3 is 14 residues long. Here the CDR3 DNA reads TGTGCCAGCTCACCATCCCCAGGGGACTATGGCTACACCTTC. Translation: CASSPSPGDYGYTF. Supplemented by reference TRBV18 and TRBJ1-2, the full variable domain reads NAGVMQNPRHLVRRRGQEARLRCSPMKGHSHVYWYRQLPEEGLKFMVYLQKENIIDESGMPKERFSAEFPKEGPSILRIQQVVRGDSAAYFCASSPSPGDYGYTFGSGTRLTVV.

The J gene is TRBJ1-2, the V gene TRBV6-5; tentatively, D is TRBD1 (5 bases). Germline V gene data show CDR1 as MNHEY and CDR2 as SVGAGI. The CDR3 totals 13 residues. V was cut by 6 bases and J by 2 bases, with 10 bases left in between. The CDR3 is CASRVRQNYGYTF. CDR3 DNA sequence: TGTGCCAGCAGAGTCAGACAGAACTATGGCTACACCTTC.

This chain joins TRBV11-2 and TRBJ1-4, with 9 bases fitting TRBD1. CDR1 is SGHAT, CDR2 FQNNGV, per germline. V lost 5 bases and J lost 6; bases outside the gene matches: 7. The CDR3 contains 15 residues. For the CDR3, the DNA is TGTGCCAGCAGCCGCCAGGACAGGGGCGATGAAAAACTGTTTTTT. It encodes CASSRQDRGDEKLFF. The full variable domain, completed using reference TRBV11-2 and TRBJ1-4, is EAGVAQSPRYKIIEKRQSVAFWCNPISGHATLYWYQQILGQGPKLLIQFQNNGVVDDSQLPKDRFSAERLKGVDSTLKIQPAKLEDSAVYLCASSRQDRGDEKLFFGSGTQLSVL.

The chain couples TRBV12-5 to TRBJ2-5; 8 nucleotides align to TRBD1. The V segment lost 1 base and the J segment 5 bases; nucleotides outside the gene matches: 6. The CDR3 totals 15 residues. CDR1 and CDR2 (germline): LGHNT, FRNRAP. The CDR3 protein is CASGLAGGDKETQYF. The CDR3 coding sequence is TGTGCTAGTGGTTTGGCAGGGGGCGATAAGGAGACCCAGTACTTC.

V gene TRBV25-1 combines with J gene TRBJ2-5, with a possible D match to TRBD1 (7 bases). Trimming removed 1 base from V and 4 bases from J, with 13 bases in between. Germline V gene lookup returns CDR1 MGHDK and CDR2 SYGVNS. The CDR3 has 15 amino acids. Written as DNA, the CDR3 is TGTGCCAGCAGTGAATCAGGGGGAGGAGGAGAGACCCAGTACTTC. It specifies CASSESGGGGETQYF.

The chain carries TRBV20-1 and TRBJ2-1, with D unclear. Deletions cut 6 bases from V and 5 bases from J, with 8 bases between. Germline assignment: CDR1 DFQATT and CDR2 SNEGSKA (reference sequence). This CDR3 is built from 11 residues. The CDR3 DNA reads TGCAGTGCCAGACTCGACAATGAGCAGTTCTTC. This codes for CSARLDNEQFF.

The chain carries TRBV7-3 and TRBJ2-6; TRBD1 might be the D (5 bases). The CDR3 runs 15 residues. CDR1 and CDR2 from the germline V gene are SGHTA and FQGTGA. V dropped 3 bases and J dropped 2 bases, with 8 bases sitting between them. The CDR3 sequence: CASSFQGTGANVLTF. The CDR3 nucleotides read TGTGCCAGCAGCTTCCAGGGTACTGGGGCCAACGTCCTGACTTTC.

Only a few counts were recorded for this clone. This sequence joins TRBV4-3 and TRBJ1-4, with 7 bases lining up with TRBD1. The ends lost 4 bases at V and 5 bases at J; junction bases unmatched: 7. The CDR3 contains 15 residues. Germline V gene sequence: CDR1 LGHNA, CDR2 YSLEER. CDR3 sequence: CASSLETGLNEKLFF. The CDR3 nucleotides read TGCGCCAGCAGCCTGGAGACAGGGCTAAATGAAAAACTGTTTTTT.

The chain uses TRBV29-1 and TRBJ1-1; maybe TRBD1 (6 bases). The length of the CDR3 is 12 residues. Germline loops: CDR1 SQVTM, CDR2 ANQGSEA. V lost 7 bases, J lost 1 base, and 10 bases lay in between. The CDR3 spells CSASTGNTEAFF. The CDR3, as DNA: TGCAGCGCATCGACAGGGAACACTGAAGCTTTCTTT.

V gene TRBV7-3 combines with J gene TRBJ1-1, with no clear D. The CDR3 spans 13 residues. Trimming cost V 3 bases and J 3 bases, with 8 bases left between them. Germline assignment: CDR1 SGHTA and CDR2 FQGTGA. The CDR3 coding sequence is TGTGCCAGCAGCTTTAGTATGGACACTGAAGCTTTCTTT. Translated: CASSFSMDTEAFF.

The J gene is TRBJ1-5, the V gene TRBV5-8; D is undetermined. The CDR3 covers 13 residues. The germline gives CDR1 SGHTS, CDR2 YDEGEE. V was trimmed by 2 bases and J by 7 bases, leaving 10 bases between them. The CDR3 protein is CASSLIQRQPQHF. The CDR3 DNA reads as TGTGCCAGCAGCTTAATTCAGCGCCAGCCCCAGCATTTT.

The chain combines TRBV5-4 with TRBJ2-7, with TRBD2 as a possible D gene (6 bases). V was cut by 2 bases and J by 2 bases, with 14 bases left in between. The CDR3 consists of 15 residues. The germline V gene has CDR1 SGHNT and CDR2 YYREEE (reference sequence). The CDR3 coding sequence is TGTGCCAGCAGCTTAGGGACGGGGGTGGCCTACGAGCAGTACTTC. Amino acids: CASSLGTGVAYEQYF. Looking up the rest from reference TRBV5-4 and TRBJ2-7 gives the full variable domain: ETGVTQSPTHLIKTRGQQVTLRCSSQSGHNTVSWYQQALGQGPQFIFQYYREEENGRGNFPPRFSGLQFPNYSSELNVNALELDDSALYLCASSLGTGVAYEQYFGPGTRLTVT.

DNA of the CDR3: TGTGCCAGCACCGAAGGACTAGCGGGTGGCAAAGATACGCAGTATTTT. This gives the protein CASTEGLAGGKDTQYF. The chain couples TRBV7-9 to TRBJ2-3; 11 bases fit TRBD2. The CDR3 loop spans 16 amino acids. The germline gives CDR1 SEHNR, CDR2 FQNEAQ (reference sequence). Germline trimming cut 7 bases from V and 5 bases from J; bases unmatched to any gene: 11.

The chain combines TRBV9 with TRBJ2-4; tentatively, D is TRBD2 (6 bases). Germline lookup yields CDR1 SGDLS and CDR2 YYNGEE. The CDR3 totals 17 residues. Trimming left V 0 bases short and J 1 base short, with 14 bases between. CDR3 DNA: TGTGCCAGCAGCGTAGCCCGGGGGACCGGGGCCAAAAACATTCAGTACTTC. Its translation is CASSVARGTGAKNIQYF.

This sequence joins TRBV7-3 and TRBJ2-1; 8 bases align to TRBD1. J was trimmed by 2 bases and V by 6 bases; bases with no gene match: 6. This CDR3 has 15 amino acids. The germline V gene encodes CDR1 SGHTA and CDR2 FQGTGA. The CDR3 sequence is CASSPDRGAYNEQFF. The CDR3 bases are TGTGCCAGCAGTCCCGACAGGGGCGCCTACAATGAGCAGTTCTTC.